This T cell receptor (beta chain) was profiled in a study of cytomegalovirus exposure and HLA in healthy donors. Trimming removed 3 bases from V and 1 base from J, with 11 bases in between. In germline, CDR1 is MDHEN, CDR2 SYDVKM. This CDR3 is built from 15 residues. Use of 60 Vbeta and 13 Jbeta primers characterized the PCR. Sequencing used immunoSEQ multiplex PCR; TCRdb keeps in-frame clones, though not all of them. Seen here are roughly 70,000 clones, 74% observed once, and the top ten hold about an eighth. Sequenced: PBMCs. V and J are TRBV28 and TRBJ2-3; D may be TRBD2 (6 bases). This clonotype originated in a human donor in good health. CDR3 coding DNA: TGTGCCAGCAGTTTGACGGGGGAAGGCACAGATACGCAGTATTTT. Its translation: CASSLTGEGTDTQYF.